This TCR beta chain stems from a study of regulatory T cells in long-lasting Graves disease. Between the trimmed V and J ends, which lost 3 bases and 9 bases, there was a span of 12 bases. This CDR3 is built from 13 residues. Study results and limitations: Fewer public clonotypes were shared by new patients (about 940) than by persistent patients (about 3,000). The study found TRBV28, TRBJ1-2 and TRBJ2-5 favored in persistent disease.

Time point indicated: newly diagnosed GD, antithyroid drugs for less than 3 months. Extracted PBMC RNA gave rise to the TCR library. At least ten counts were recorded for this clonotype. As yet, its antigen is unknown. Researchers made TCR beta libraries by using iRepertoire HTBI primers and running Arm-PCR on CDR3 regions. Authors' methods: Across the samples, identification revealed some 59 TRBV and about 15 TRBJ segments. TCRdb redid the calling of the multiplex PCR reads with MiXCR, one entry per CDR3 protein. These V and J calls originate from TCRdb's pipeline instead of the authors' own analysis. The sample shows a few hundred thousand distinct CDR3 sequences, roughly 13% of them seen only once. These data were likewise used in another study, on T cells in Graves' hyperthyroidism and ophthalmopathy. From that paper: In blood, most of the thyroid clonotypes expanded above 0.001 were also present.

The sequenced sample was peripheral blood mononuclear cells (PBMCs), obtained at new diagnosis, from a patient treated with antithyroid drugs. This chain joins TRBV12-3 or TRBV12-4 and TRBJ2-1; D not resolved. This TCR came from a man aged 25 to 40 with Graves disease. The CDR3 bases are TGTGCCAGCAGTTTTCAAAGATCGGCTGAGCAGTTCTTC. Translation: CASSFQRSAEQFF.